The 22 T cell receptor beta chains listed next were all sequenced from one sample in a study of blood T cell repertoires in COVID-19. Profiled with immunoSEQ multiplex PCR; TCRdb holds only in-frame clones, not every one. The table records 400,000 to 450,000 clones, approximately 88% of them present only once. Source material: peripheral blood. These receptors originate from a woman aged 45-59 years with COVID-19, enrolled during active disease.

The chain is built from TRBV21-1 and TRBJ2-4; the D segment call TRBD1 is taken from the table without a DNA check. TRBV21-1 represents a pseudogene. CDR3 length equals 15 residues. CDR3 DNA: TGTGCCAGCAGCAAGGACAGGGTAGCCAAAAACATTCAGTACTTC. Protein: CASSKDRVAKNIQYF.

This clone was observed a handful of times. J is TRBJ1-1 and V is TRBV3-1 (or the pseudogene TRBV3-2); maybe TRBD1 (6 bases). This CDR3 is 13 amino acids long. The V end lost 6 bases, the J end lost 5 bases, and 13 bases lay between the germline ends. Germline lookup yields CDR1 LGHDT and CDR2 YNNKEL (reference sequence). CDR3 in DNA: TGTGCCAGCAGGGAATCAGGGGTGACTGAAGCTTTCTTT. Translation gives CASRESGVTEAFF.

J is TRBJ1-2 and V is TRBV28, with D unresolved. The CDR3 runs 14 residues. The V gene lost 1 base and the J gene lost 4 bases, with 10 bases spanning the gap. Germline CDR1 is MDHEN and CDR2 is SYDVKM. The CDR3 sequence is CASSLSAGSYGYTF. DNA for the CDR3: TGTGCCAGCAGTTTATCCGCCGGGAGCTATGGCTACACCTTC.

This clone showed up just once. The CDR3 DNA is TGCGCCAGCAGCTCCGAGGGGGACAGGGCCCCCGCAGATACGCAGTATTTT. The encoded protein is CASSSEGDRAPADTQYF. This chain links TRBV5-1 with TRBJ2-3; 9 bases align to TRBD1. Trimming removed 3 bases from V and 4 bases from J; junction bases left unmatched: 12. The CDR3 consists of 17 residues. Germline CDR1 and CDR2: SGHRS and YFSETQ.

This clone has only a few counts. The rearrangement uses TRBV11-2 and TRBJ1-1; no clear D. V was clipped by 0 bases and J by 2 bases, with 13 bases between them. The CDR3 sequence is 16 residues long. Germline V gene lookup returns CDR1 SGHAT and CDR2 FQNNGV. CDR3 protein: CASSLDVRHINTEAFF. For the CDR3, the DNA is TGTGCCAGCAGCTTAGATGTCCGACACATAAACACTGAAGCTTTCTTT.

The chain couples TRBV6-5 to TRBJ1-1; 7 nucleotides agree with TRBD1. Germline V gene lookup returns CDR1 MNHEY and CDR2 SVGAGI. V was pared by 6 bases and J by 10 bases, with 17 bases of the junction left unmatched. This CDR3 has 15 residues. CDR3 region: CASRPTGVSSVRAFF. The DNA for the CDR3 is TGTGCCAGCAGACCTACAGGGGTGAGTTCGGTACGAGCTTTCTTT.

The chain links TRBV28 to TRBJ1-5, with D possibly TRBD1 on 5 matching bases. Trimming cost V 5 bases and J 1 base, with 9 bases left between them. The CDR3 spans 14 residues. CDR1 MDHEN and CDR2 SYDVKM come from the germline V gene. The CDR3 reads CASSDQGSNQPQHF. The CDR3 DNA sequence: TGTGCCAGCAGTGACCAGGGAAGCAATCAGCCCCAGCATTTT.

The chain carries TRBV19 and TRBJ2-3; 8 bases fit TRBD2. The CDR3 extends over 13 amino acids. Germline trimming cut 9 bases from V and 5 bases from J; bases unmatched to any gene: 7. In germline, CDR1 is LNHDA, CDR2 SQIVND (reference sequence). The CDR3 loop reads CASTGGHGDTQYF. CDR3 DNA sequence: TGTGCCAGCACGGGGGGGCACGGAGATACGCAGTATTTT. Variable domain in full (rest from reference TRBV19 and TRBJ2-3): DGGITQSPKYLFRKEGQNVTLSCEQNLNHDAMYWYRQDPGQGLRLIYYSQIVNDFQKGDIAEGYSVSREKKESFPLTVTSAQKNPTAFYLCASTGGHGDTQYFGPGTRLTVL.

The chain carries TRBV6-5 and TRBJ2-7; 9 bases align to TRBD1. There are 14 residues in the CDR3. Germline assignment: CDR1 MNHEY and CDR2 SVGAGI. V shed 0 bases, J shed 6 bases, and the junction held 3 bases outside the gene matches. This chain's CDR3 is CASSYSGTGFEQYF. The CDR3 nucleotides read TGTGCCAGCAGTTACTCAGGGACAGGGTTCGAGCAGTACTTC.

In this sample, this clone turned up a few times. The V gene is TRBV21-1, the J gene TRBJ1-5. TRBV21-1 is marked as a pseudogene. The CDR3 covers 15 residues. The CDR3 is CASRTPFQTYQPQHF. The CDR3, as DNA: TGTGCCAGCCGTACACCTTTCCAGACTTATCAGCCCCAGCATTTT.

The rearrangement joins TRBV5-1 to TRBJ2-1, with D perhaps TRBD2 (6 bases). The V and J ends lost 4 bases and 3 bases respectively, with 11 bases between them. CDR3 length: 14 amino acids. CDR1 is SGHRS, CDR2 YFSETQ, per germline. As DNA, the CDR3 is TGCGCCAGCAGCACCCGGGACTTCTACAATGAGCAGTTCTTC. Translation gives CASSTRDFYNEQFF. The entire variable domain, with the rest obtained from reference TRBV5-1 and TRBJ2-1, is as follows: KAGVTQTPRYLIKTRGQQVTLSCSPISGHRSVSWYQQTPGQGLQFLFEYFSETQRNKGNFPGRFSGRQFSNSRSEMNVSTLELGDSALYLCASSTRDFYNEQFFGPGTRLTVL.

The V call is TRBV27, the J call TRBJ2-3, with a possible D match to TRBD2 (5 bases). Between the trimmed V and J ends, which lost 7 bases and 0 bases, there was a span of 14 bases. CDR1 and CDR2 (germline): MNHEY, SMNVEV (reference sequence). The CDR3 has 15 residues. This chain's CDR3 is CASILRAHSTDTQYF. In nucleotides, the CDR3 is TGTGCCAGCATTTTGCGGGCTCATAGCACAGATACGCAGTATTTT.

This chain joins TRBV5-8 and TRBJ1-5; TRBD1 agrees at 7 bases. Germline trimming cut 1 base from V and 5 bases from J; bases unmatched to any gene: 6. This CDR3 spans 15 amino acids. Germline-derived CDR1 and CDR2 are SGHTS and YDEGEE. The DNA for the CDR3 is TGTGCCAGCAGCTTGTGGCAGGGGGTGGATCAGCCCCAGCATTTT. Translated, it gives CASSLWQGVDQPQHF.

V and J are TRBV6-1 and TRBJ1-5; D ambiguous. V lost 1 base and J lost 0, with 19 bases in between. CDR1 is MNHNS, CDR2 SASEGT, per germline. CDR3 length: 19 residues. The CDR3 is CASSEGRERWRGSNQPQHF. CDR3 DNA sequence: TGTGCCAGCAGTGAAGGAAGGGAGAGGTGGCGGGGTAGCAATCAGCCCCAGCATTTT.

The chain carries TRBV30 and TRBJ1-1; D is possibly TRBD1 (6 bases). V was trimmed by 7 bases and J by 0 bases, leaving 15 bases between them. The CDR3 length is 14 residues. The germline gives CDR1 GTSNPN, CDR2 SVGIG (reference sequence). The CDR3 region is CALGGALLNTEAFF. CDR3 sequence (DNA): TGTGCCTTGGGGGGGGCCCTTCTGAACACTGAAGCTTTCTTT.

The chain recombines TRBV24-1 with TRBJ2-2, with a weak D call TRBD2 (7 bases). This CDR3 is built from 14 residues. Germline CDR1 is KGHDR and CDR2 is SFDVKD. Deletions cut 4 bases from V and 7 bases from J, with 12 bases between. The CDR3 here is CATSDYREGGELFF. CDR3 DNA sequence: TGTGCCACCAGTGACTACAGGGAGGGCGGGGAGCTGTTTTTT.

The V gene is TRBV18, the J gene TRBJ1-1; D perhaps matches TRBD1 (5 bases). Trimming pared 6 bases from V and 0 bases from J, leaving 20 bases between. Per the germline V gene, CDR1 is KGHSH and CDR2 is LQKENI. This CDR3 has 17 residues. The CDR3, as DNA: TGTGCCAGCTCTATCTCGACAGCTCAACAAATGAACACTGAAGCTTTCTTT. As protein: CASSISTAQQMNTEAFF.

Comments on this clone: The junction and the germline gene differ at one end; a read error may be behind it. The chain has TRBV6-1 and TRBJ2-1, with D tentatively TRBD1 or TRBD2 (6 bases each). The germline V gene has CDR1 MNHNS and CDR2 SASEGT. The CDR3 sequence is 14 residues long. The CDR3 DNA reads TGTGCCAGCAGGGAAGGGGGGCCCCACAATGAGCAGTTCTTC. Encoded protein: CASREGGPHNEQFF.

This clone has only one observation. The rearrangement joins TRBV11-2 to TRBJ2-2, with D perhaps TRBD1 (6 bases). Trimming removed 6 bases from V and 4 bases from J, with 12 bases in between. Germline V lookup: CDR1 SGHAT, CDR2 FQNNGV. The CDR3 totals 14 residues. CDR3 DNA sequence: TGTGCCAGCAGTTACAGGGTGGTCACCGGGGAGCTGTTTTTT. As protein: CASSYRVVTGELFF. The whole variable domain, remainder taken from reference TRBV11-2 and TRBJ2-2, is EAGVAQSPRYKIIEKRQSVAFWCNPISGHATLYWYQQILGQGPKLLIQFQNNGVVDDSQLPKDRFSAERLKGVDSTLKIQPAKLEDSAVYLCASSYRVVTGELFFGEGSRLTVL.

This chain joins TRBV27 and TRBJ2-7; TRBD1 agrees at 8 bases. V lost 6 bases and J lost 4; bases outside the gene matches: 5. Germline V lookup: CDR1 MNHEY, CDR2 SMNVEV (reference sequence). This CDR3 region has 13 residues. The CDR3 DNA reads TGTGCCAGCAGGGCCCGGGACAGGTACGAGCAGTACTTC. This gives the protein CASRARDRYEQYF.

The chain links TRBV3-1 (or the pseudogene TRBV3-2) to TRBJ1-1, with D tentatively TRBD1 (5 bases). Trimming removed 7 bases at V and 0 bases at J, with 12 bases between. Germline V gives CDR1 LGHDT, CDR2 YNNKEL (reference sequence). CDR3 length: 14 amino acids. In DNA form, the CDR3 reads TGTGCCAGCACCCCCCGGGGGATGAACACTGAAGCTTTCTTT. This sequence encodes CASTPRGMNTEAFF.

The chain is built from TRBV12-3 or TRBV12-4 and TRBJ1-2, with TRBD1 matching 7 bases. Trimming at V came to 6 bases and at J to 8 bases, leaving 9 bases not matched to a gene. This CDR3 has 13 amino acids. The CDR3 DNA sequence: TGTGCCAGCAGCCTGGCCCAGGGGGAAGGCTACACCTTC. This codes for CASSLAQGEGYTF.